This entry lists 4 T cell receptor beta chains sequenced from one sample in a study of blood T cell repertoires in COVID-19. Profiling relied on immunoSEQ multiplex PCR, and the TCRdb table lists in-frame clones only, not all of them. The profile shows some 120,000 clones, 81% of them singletons. Sequencing was performed on peripheral blood. All receptors derive from a young man with COVID-19, enrolled during active disease.

The table lists this clone with a few counts. The chain is built from TRBV7-2 and TRBJ2-6; D not resolved. The CDR3 is made up of 14 amino acids. CDR1 is SGHTA and CDR2 is FQGNSA in the germline V gene. Trimming left V 5 bases short and J 0 bases short, with 5 bases between. The CDR3 region has the DNA TGTGCCAGCAGCCCGGGCTCTGGGGCCAACGTCCTGACTTTC. This sequence encodes CASSPGSGANVLTF.

This clone was observed a handful of times. The chain couples TRBV4-2 to TRBJ2-3, with TRBD2 matching 14 bases. The V segment lost 0 bases and the J segment 7 bases; nucleotides outside the gene matches: 3. The V gene's germline CDR1 is LGHNA and CDR2 YNFKEQ. The CDR3 is made up of 16 amino acids. This chain's CDR3 is CASSQERTSGGHTQYF. CDR3 nucleotides: TGTGCCAGCAGCCAAGAACGGACTAGCGGGGGGCATACGCAGTATTTT.

This sequence joins TRBV4-1 and TRBJ1-5, with TRBD1 matching 7 bases. The junction had 8 bases not matched to a gene; V was cut back by 1 base and J by 2 bases. Germline CDR1 is MGHRA and CDR2 is YSYEKL. The CDR3 consists of 17 residues. CDR3 loop: CASSQAGPGGGNQPQHF. CDR3 sequence (DNA): TGCGCCAGCAGCCAAGCTGGGCCAGGGGGTGGCAATCAGCCCCAGCATTTT.

This chain connects TRBV4-3 to TRBJ2-2; D remains ambiguous. Trimming took off 1 base at V and 0 bases at J, with 9 bases between the two ends. Germline CDR1 is LGHNA and CDR2 is YSLEER. This CDR3 spans 16 amino acids. CDR3 DNA sequence: TGCGCCAGCAGCCAAGTGGCGGATACGAACACCGGGGAGCTGTTTTTT. This sequence encodes CASSQVADTNTGELFF.